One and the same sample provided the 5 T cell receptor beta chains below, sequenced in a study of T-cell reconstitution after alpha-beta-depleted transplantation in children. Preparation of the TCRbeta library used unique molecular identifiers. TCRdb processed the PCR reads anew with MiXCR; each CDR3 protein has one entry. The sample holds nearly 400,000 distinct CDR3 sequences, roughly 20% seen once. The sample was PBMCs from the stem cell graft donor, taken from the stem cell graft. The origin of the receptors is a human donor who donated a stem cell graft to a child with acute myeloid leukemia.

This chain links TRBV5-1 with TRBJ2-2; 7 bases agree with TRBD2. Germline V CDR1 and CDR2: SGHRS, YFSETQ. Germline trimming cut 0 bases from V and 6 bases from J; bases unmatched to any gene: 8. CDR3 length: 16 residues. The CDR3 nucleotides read TGCGCCAGCAGCTTGGACCCTAGCGGTCTCGCCGGGGAGCTGTTTTTT. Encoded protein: CASSLDPSGLAGELFF.

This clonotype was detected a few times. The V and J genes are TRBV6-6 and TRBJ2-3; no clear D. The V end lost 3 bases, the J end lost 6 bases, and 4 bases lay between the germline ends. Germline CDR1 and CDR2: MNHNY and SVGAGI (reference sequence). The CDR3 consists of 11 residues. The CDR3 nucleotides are TGTGCCAGCAGTTATATGGATACGCAGTATTTT. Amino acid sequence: CASSYMDTQYF.

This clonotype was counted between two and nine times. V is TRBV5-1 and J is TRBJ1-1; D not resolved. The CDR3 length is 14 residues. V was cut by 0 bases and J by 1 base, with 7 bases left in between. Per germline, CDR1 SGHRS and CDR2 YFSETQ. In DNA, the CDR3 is TGCGCCAGCAGCTTGGTCGTGGGGAACACTGAAGCTTTCTTT. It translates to CASSLVVGNTEAFF.

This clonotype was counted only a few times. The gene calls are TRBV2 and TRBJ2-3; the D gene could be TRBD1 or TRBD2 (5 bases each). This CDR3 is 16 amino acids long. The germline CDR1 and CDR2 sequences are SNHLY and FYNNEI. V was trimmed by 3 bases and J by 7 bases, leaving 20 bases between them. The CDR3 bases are TGTGCCAGCAGTGAGGTCCGGGGCAGGGCAGGGAATACGCAGTATTTT. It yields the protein CASSEVRGRAGNTQYF.

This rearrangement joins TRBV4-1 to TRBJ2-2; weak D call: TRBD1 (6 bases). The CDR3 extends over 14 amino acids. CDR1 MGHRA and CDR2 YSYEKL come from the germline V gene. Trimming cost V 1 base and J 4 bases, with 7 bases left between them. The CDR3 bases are TGCGCCAGCAGCCAAGTGGACAGCACCGGGGAGCTGTTTTTT. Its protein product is CASSQVDSTGELFF.